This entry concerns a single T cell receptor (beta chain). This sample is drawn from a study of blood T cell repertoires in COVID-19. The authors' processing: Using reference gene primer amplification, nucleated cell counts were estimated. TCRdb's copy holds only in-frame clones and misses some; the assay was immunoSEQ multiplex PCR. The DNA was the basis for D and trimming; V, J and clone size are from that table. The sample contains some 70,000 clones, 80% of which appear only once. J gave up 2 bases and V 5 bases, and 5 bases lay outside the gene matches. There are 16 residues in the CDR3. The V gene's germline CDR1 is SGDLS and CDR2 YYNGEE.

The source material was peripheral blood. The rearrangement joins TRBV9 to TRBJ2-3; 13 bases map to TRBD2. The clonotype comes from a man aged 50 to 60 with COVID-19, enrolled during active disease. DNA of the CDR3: TGTGCCAGCAGGGCCGGGACTAGCGGGATCACAGATACGCAGTATTTT. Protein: CASRAGTSGITDTQYF. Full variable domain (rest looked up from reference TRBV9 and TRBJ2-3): DSGVTQTPKHLITATGQRVTLRCSPRSGDLSVYWYQQSLDQGLQFLIQYYNGEERAKGNILERFSAQQFPDLHSELNLSSLELGDSALYFCASRAGTSGITDTQYFGPGTRLTVL.